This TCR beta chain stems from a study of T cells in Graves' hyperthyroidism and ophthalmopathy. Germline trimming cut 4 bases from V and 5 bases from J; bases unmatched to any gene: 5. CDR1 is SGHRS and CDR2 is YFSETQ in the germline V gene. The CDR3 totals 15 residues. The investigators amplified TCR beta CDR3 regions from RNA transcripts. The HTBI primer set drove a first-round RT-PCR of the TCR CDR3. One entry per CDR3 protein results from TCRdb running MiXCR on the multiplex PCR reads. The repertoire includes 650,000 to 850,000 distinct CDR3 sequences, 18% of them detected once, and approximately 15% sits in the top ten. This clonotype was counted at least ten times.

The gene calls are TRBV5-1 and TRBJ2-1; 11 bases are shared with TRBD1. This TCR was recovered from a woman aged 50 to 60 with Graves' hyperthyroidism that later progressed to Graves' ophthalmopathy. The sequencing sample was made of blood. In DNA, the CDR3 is TGCGCCAGCAGCAAGGACAGGGGGCGCAACAATGAGCAGTTCTTC. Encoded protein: CASSKDRGRNNEQFF.